This TCR beta chain appears in the sequencing data of a study of blood T cells in healthy people across ages (dated by TCRdb to the mid-2010s). Some background on the complete study: Template switching captured roughly one uniquely barcoded TCR beta cDNA molecule per two T cells in model experiments. The donors were divided into four age groups: young (average about 15 years), middle-aged (around 37), aged (about 61) and long-lived (about 80). Two additional independent replicas of 1 million unique cDNA reads from the same blood draw were analyzed for two donors (one aged 18 to 29 and one aged 80 or older). To avoid experimental bias, donors of different ages were distributed randomly across sequencing lanes. Using deep sequencing normalized with unique cDNA molecular identifiers, the study measured how TCR beta repertoire diversity changes with age. The investigation overall reported the following: The CMV infection status of donors was not known, potentially confounding age-related changes in expanded clonotypes. There was a strong correlation between observed TCR beta diversity and the percentage of naive T cells measured by flow cytometry. Compared with the aged group, the long-lived group had more naive CD4+ T cells, fewer expanded clones and increased TCR diversity, suggesting age selection. Total diversity estimates from one million sequenced T cells were considered lower bounds and underestimates. Because profiling used bulk unsorted PBMCs, naive and antigen-experienced compartments could not be compared conclusively. Observed TCR beta diversity per million T cells fell roughly linearly with age, and a significant reduction was already apparent by age around 44.

CDR1 and CDR2, per the germline V gene (reference sequence), are SGHKS and YYEKEE. Trimming takes 2 bases from V and 0 bases from J, and the germline ends sit 11 bases apart. The CDR3 covers 16 residues, taking in both the cysteine and the phenylalanine. The kept DNA is CDR3 alone, 48 bases in frame from the first base. A few counts support this clonotype. Its antigen target is currently unknown. No much larger clonotype is one base removed from it; base qualities were not supplied. Systemically healthy Caucasian individuals from Russia, approximately 39 in total and aged about 6 to 90 years, were included as donors. Each donor gave around 9.5 milliliters of peripheral blood, collected into EDTA-treated Vacutainer tubes. PBMCs were isolated by Ficoll-Paque density-gradient centrifugation, with at least 6 million obtained per sample. Total RNA, at least 6 micrograms per sample, was extracted from PBMCs with Trizol reagent. For every donor, flow cytometry on a PBMC aliquot measured the percentage of naive CD45RAhigh/CD27high T cells.

Library construction relied on 5' RACE. Reads for this sample came from an Illumina HiSeq 2500. The second PCR ran for about 6 to 12 cycles and used a J-beta primer mix along with a sample-barcoded 5' primer. Each TCR beta cDNA molecule received a unique molecular identifier from a template-switch 5' adaptor carrying 12 random nucleotides. At least 2.5 million CDR3-containing paired-end reads were obtained from each sample. The Mint cDNA synthesis kit, primed by a TRBC-specific oligonucleotide, was used to synthesize first-strand cDNA from all RNA. After uracil-DNA glycosylase treatment, a first 18-cycle PCR used universal primers M1SS and BC2_uni_R on all cDNA. Per the authors' processing: Normalization of each sample was performed by random selection of 1 million high-quality reads, each carrying a distinct molecular identifier. Reads with shared molecular identifiers were discarded instead of being binned into consensus sequences. MiTCR, with a Q25 quality threshold and the strictest error-elimination algorithm, was used for CDR3 identification, clonotype clustering and error correction. A nonparametric unseen species model with Euler transformation was used to estimate lower-bound total TCR beta diversity. In TCRdb, the public reads were trimmed at Q25 with fastp and aligned with MiXCR, with productive beta chains retained. When rows share a CDR3 protein, they turn into one entry using the most common DNA and genes. The V and J calls shown here were made by TCRdb, not taken from the authors' results. This sample lists approximately 770,000 distinct CDR3 sequences; about 62% were detected once. The top ten clonotypes cover approximately 21% of the sample.

The specimen sequenced was blood. This TCR came from a man aged 30 to 39 in good health. The chain joins TRBV5-5 to TRBJ2-2; the D gene is possibly TRBD2, with 6 bases matching. The CDR3 reads CASSFPRGANTGELFF. The sequenced DNA: TGTGCCAGCAGCTTCCCCCGCGGGGCGAACACCGGGGAGCTGTTTTTT.